The rows below give T cell receptor beta chains drawn from one sample of a study of PD-1 and CTLA-4 blockade in melanoma. Only in-frame clones appear in the TCRdb table, and some are missing; sequencing was by immunoSEQ multiplex PCR. This repertoire shows roughly 30,000 clones, about 88% found once; its top ten account for roughly 6.8%. Specimen: CD8+ T cells from peripheral blood, collected from a patient given anti-PD-1 treatment. These receptors were taken from a human donor with melanoma. The conserved cysteine and the conserved F or W are not part of the CDR3 here.

TRBJ2-7 | 9 | TRBV25-1 | ASAAPYEQY
TRBJ1-1 | 14 | TRBV14 | ASSQIGTPEGTEAF
TRBJ1-1 | 13 | TRBV10-2 | ASSESADDNTEAF
TRBJ2-3 | 14 | TRBV3-1/TRBV3-2 | ASSQDWLAGADTQY
TRBJ2-1 | 13 | TRBV4-2 | ASSYTGTSGGEQF
TRBJ2-5 | 12 | TRBV28 | ASSSGQVQETQY
TRBJ1-1 | 15 | TRBV28 | ASSYGTGGRLNTEAF
TRBJ2-7 | 14 | TRBV19 | ASSIWGIGAEYEQY
TRBJ1-3 | 13 | TRBV19 | ASSSQGFSGNTIY
TRBJ1-1 | 12 | TRBV28 | ASNTGATWAEAF
TRBJ2-7 | 13 | TRBV15 | ATSYSGGNSGEQY
TRBJ2-6 | 14 | TRBV28 | ASSQGYGTGANVLT
TRBJ2-5 | 13 | TRBV28 | ASSLYGTDQETQY
TRBJ2-3 | 14 | TRBV5-1 | ASSLALGTITDTQY